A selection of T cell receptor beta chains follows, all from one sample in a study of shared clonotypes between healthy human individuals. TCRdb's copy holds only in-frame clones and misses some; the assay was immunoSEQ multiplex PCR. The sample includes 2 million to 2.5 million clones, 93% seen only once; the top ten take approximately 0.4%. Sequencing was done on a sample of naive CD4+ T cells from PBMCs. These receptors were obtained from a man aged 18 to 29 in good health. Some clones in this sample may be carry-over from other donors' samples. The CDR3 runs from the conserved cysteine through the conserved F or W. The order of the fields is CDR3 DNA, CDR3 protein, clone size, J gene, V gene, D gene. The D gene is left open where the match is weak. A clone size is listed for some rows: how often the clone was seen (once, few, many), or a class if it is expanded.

cdr3_nt: TGTGCCAGCGGGTTTGCACAGAGTCGTGCGAACACTGAAGCTTTCTTT
cdr3_aa: CASGFAQSRANTEAFF
clone_size: -
j_call: TRBJ1-1
v_call: TRBV7-2
d_call: -

cdr3_nt: TGCGCCAGCAGCCCAGGAATGATTTCGAGTGAGCAGTTCTTC
cdr3_aa: CASSPGMISSEQFF
clone_size: -
j_call: TRBJ2-1
v_call: TRBV4-1
d_call: -

cdr3_nt: TGTGCCAGCAGCGTCCGACAGGGAACGAGTGAGCAGTACTTC
cdr3_aa: CASSVRQGTSEQYF
clone_size: -
j_call: TRBJ2-7
v_call: TRBV9
d_call: TRBD1

cdr3_nt: TGTGCCACCAGCAGGCAGGGGTGGGGAGATACGCAGTATTTT
cdr3_aa: CATSRQGWGDTQYF
clone_size: -
j_call: TRBJ2-3
v_call: TRBV15
d_call: -

cdr3_nt: TGCGCCAGCAGCTTGGTGGCAGCTAGCACAGATACGCAGTATTTT
cdr3_aa: CASSLVAASTDTQYF
clone_size: -
j_call: TRBJ2-3
v_call: TRBV5-1
d_call: -

cdr3_nt: TGTGCCAGCGGGTGGACGACCACAGATACGCAGTATTTT
cdr3_aa: CASGWTTTDTQYF
clone_size: -
j_call: TRBJ2-3
v_call: TRBV25-1
d_call: -

cdr3_nt: TGTGCCACCAGCAGAGATGCAGCAGTGCGACTGTTTTTT
cdr3_aa: CATSRDAAVRLFF
clone_size: -
j_call: TRBJ1-4
v_call: TRBV15
d_call: -

cdr3_nt: TGCGCCAGCAGCTTGGCCATGGGATTGGGGTACGAGCAGTACTTC
cdr3_aa: CASSLAMGLGYEQYF
clone_size: -
j_call: TRBJ2-7
v_call: TRBV5-1
d_call: -

cdr3_nt: TGTGCCATCAGTGAAACCGGGACGCAGCCCCAGCATTTT
cdr3_aa: CAISETGTQPQHF
clone_size: -
j_call: TRBJ1-5
v_call: TRBV10-3
d_call: -

cdr3_nt: TGTGCCACGGGACCGGGAGAGGGTGAGCAGTTCTTC
cdr3_aa: CATGPGEGEQFF
clone_size: few
j_call: TRBJ2-1
v_call: TRBV9
d_call: -

cdr3_nt: TGTGCCAGCAGCTCGGACGGGACAGGGAGTTGGCCCCAGCATTTT
cdr3_aa: CASSSDGTGSWPQHF
clone_size: -
j_call: TRBJ1-5
v_call: TRBV28
d_call: TRBD1

cdr3_nt: TGTGCCAGCAGTGATTCAGCACAAGAGACCCAGTACTTC
cdr3_aa: CASSDSAQETQYF
clone_size: -
j_call: TRBJ2-5
v_call: TRBV6-1
d_call: -

cdr3_nt: TGTGCCAGCAGAACACCTGGGGCCAACGTCCTGACTTTC
cdr3_aa: CASRTPGANVLTF
clone_size: -
j_call: TRBJ2-6
v_call: TRBV6-5
d_call: -

cdr3_nt: TGCGCCAGCAGCCACAACGGCGGCACCGGGGAGCTGTTTTTT
cdr3_aa: CASSHNGGTGELFF
clone_size: -
j_call: TRBJ2-2
v_call: TRBV4-1
d_call: -

cdr3_nt: TGTGCCAGCAGCCCGATCTTGGGACAAGAGACCCAGTACTTC
cdr3_aa: CASSPILGQETQYF
clone_size: once
j_call: TRBJ2-5
v_call: TRBV7-7
d_call: -

cdr3_nt: TGTGCCAGCAGCTCGACAGGGGCCACCTACGAGCAGTACTTC
cdr3_aa: CASSSTGATYEQYF
clone_size: -
j_call: TRBJ2-7
v_call: TRBV7-2
d_call: TRBD1

cdr3_nt: TGTGCCACCCGATGTGAAGCTTTCTTT
cdr3_aa: CATRCEAFF
clone_size: -
j_call: TRBJ1-1
v_call: TRBV7-6
d_call: -

cdr3_nt: TGTGCCAGCAGCTTCGAGGGGGGCCGTGGGGCCAACGTCCTGACTTTC
cdr3_aa: CASSFEGGRGANVLTF
clone_size: once
j_call: TRBJ2-6
v_call: TRBV7-2
d_call: -

cdr3_nt: TGCGCCAGCAGCGTGACTAGGCCAGGGGCCGGGGAGCTGTTTTTT
cdr3_aa: CASSVTRPGAGELFF
clone_size: -
j_call: TRBJ2-2
v_call: TRBV5-1
d_call: -

cdr3_nt: TGTGCCAGCAGTGGCAGAGACTACAATGAGCAGTTCTTC
cdr3_aa: CASSGRDYNEQFF
clone_size: -
j_call: TRBJ2-1
v_call: TRBV6-1
d_call: -

cdr3_nt: TGTGCCAGCACCTTCGGCGGAACAGGGATAACTGAAGCTTTCTTT
cdr3_aa: CASTFGGTGITEAFF
clone_size: -
j_call: TRBJ1-1
v_call: TRBV28
d_call: -

cdr3_nt: TGTGCCAGCAGCCCACCGGGACAGGGTTTTAGCTACACCTTC
cdr3_aa: CASSPPGQGFSYTF
clone_size: -
j_call: TRBJ1-2
v_call: TRBV5-4
d_call: TRBD1

cdr3_nt: TGTGCCAGCAGGCGAATCGGAGCCTCGACAGGGGGCAGGGGCGAGCAGTACTTC
cdr3_aa: CASRRIGASTGGRGEQYF
clone_size: -
j_call: TRBJ2-7
v_call: TRBV27
d_call: TRBD1

cdr3_nt: TGTGCCAGCGTGGAGGGGGCGCGAGAGACCCAGTACTTC
cdr3_aa: CASVEGARETQYF
clone_size: -
j_call: TRBJ2-5
v_call: TRBV25-1
d_call: -

cdr3_nt: TGTGCCAGCTCACTTCTCCGGGGGCAGGCAGATACGCAGTATTTT
cdr3_aa: CASSLLRGQADTQYF
clone_size: -
j_call: TRBJ2-3
v_call: TRBV18
d_call: -

cdr3_nt: TGCGCCAGCAGCGTGTTGGGGGGAAGGCTAATCTACGAGCAGTACTTC
cdr3_aa: CASSVLGGRLIYEQYF
clone_size: -
j_call: TRBJ2-7
v_call: TRBV5-1
d_call: -

cdr3_nt: TGTGCCAGCAGCCAAGACATAGGAGCGGGAGGGGGGATTGAGACCCAGTACTTC
cdr3_aa: CASSQDIGAGGGIETQYF
clone_size: -
j_call: TRBJ2-5
v_call: TRBV4-2
d_call: TRBD2

cdr3_nt: TGTGCCACCTTCAGGGCTCGCCCCCGATACACTGAAGCTTTCTTT
cdr3_aa: CATFRARPRYTEAFF
clone_size: -
j_call: TRBJ1-1
v_call: TRBV15
d_call: -

cdr3_nt: TGTGCCAGCAGTTTTAACAGGGTTTTGAACACTGAAGCTTTCTTT
cdr3_aa: CASSFNRVLNTEAFF
clone_size: -
j_call: TRBJ1-1
v_call: TRBV27
d_call: -

cdr3_nt: TGTGCCAGCAGGCGGGGGATCAATCAGCCCCAGCATTTT
cdr3_aa: CASRRGINQPQHF
clone_size: -
j_call: TRBJ1-5
v_call: TRBV28
d_call: -

cdr3_nt: TGTGCCAGCTCACCCGGGACAGAGGCGGCTCAGCCCCAGCATTTT
cdr3_aa: CASSPGTEAAQPQHF
clone_size: -
j_call: TRBJ1-5
v_call: TRBV18
d_call: TRBD1

cdr3_nt: TGTGCCAGCAGCGAATATCCCGGGGGTAGCAATCAGCCCCAGCATTTT
cdr3_aa: CASSEYPGGSNQPQHF
clone_size: -
j_call: TRBJ1-5
v_call: TRBV4-2
d_call: -

cdr3_nt: TGCAGCGTTGACAGGGGCTACGAGCAGTACTTC
cdr3_aa: CSVDRGYEQYF
clone_size: few
j_call: TRBJ2-7
v_call: TRBV29-1
d_call: -

cdr3_nt: TGTGCCAGCAGAGGGGGCGGTGGCTACACCTTC
cdr3_aa: CASRGGGGYTF
clone_size: -
j_call: TRBJ1-2
v_call: TRBV6-4
d_call: TRBD1

cdr3_nt: TGTGCCAGCAGCTTAAAAGCTTCGACAGAAGCTTTCTTT
cdr3_aa: CASSLKASTEAFF
clone_size: few
j_call: TRBJ1-1
v_call: TRBV7-9
d_call: -

cdr3_nt: TGCAGCGCCGCCCGCTCCTACAATGAGCAGTTCTTC
cdr3_aa: CSAARSYNEQFF
clone_size: -
j_call: TRBJ2-1
v_call: TRBV29-1
d_call: -

cdr3_nt: TGTGCCAGCAGCTCCCCGTCTATGGGGGACACTGAAGCTTTCTTT
cdr3_aa: CASSSPSMGDTEAFF
clone_size: -
j_call: TRBJ1-1
v_call: TRBV11-2
d_call: -

cdr3_nt: TGTGCCAGCAGTGAAGGACAGGGGGCAACCGGGGAGCTGTTTTTT
cdr3_aa: CASSEGQGATGELFF
clone_size: -
j_call: TRBJ2-2
v_call: TRBV2
d_call: TRBD1

cdr3_nt: TGTGCCAGCAGTCCTCTCGGGTGGGCTAGCAATCAGCCCCAGCATTTT
cdr3_aa: CASSPLGWASNQPQHF
clone_size: -
j_call: TRBJ1-5
v_call: TRBV27
d_call: -